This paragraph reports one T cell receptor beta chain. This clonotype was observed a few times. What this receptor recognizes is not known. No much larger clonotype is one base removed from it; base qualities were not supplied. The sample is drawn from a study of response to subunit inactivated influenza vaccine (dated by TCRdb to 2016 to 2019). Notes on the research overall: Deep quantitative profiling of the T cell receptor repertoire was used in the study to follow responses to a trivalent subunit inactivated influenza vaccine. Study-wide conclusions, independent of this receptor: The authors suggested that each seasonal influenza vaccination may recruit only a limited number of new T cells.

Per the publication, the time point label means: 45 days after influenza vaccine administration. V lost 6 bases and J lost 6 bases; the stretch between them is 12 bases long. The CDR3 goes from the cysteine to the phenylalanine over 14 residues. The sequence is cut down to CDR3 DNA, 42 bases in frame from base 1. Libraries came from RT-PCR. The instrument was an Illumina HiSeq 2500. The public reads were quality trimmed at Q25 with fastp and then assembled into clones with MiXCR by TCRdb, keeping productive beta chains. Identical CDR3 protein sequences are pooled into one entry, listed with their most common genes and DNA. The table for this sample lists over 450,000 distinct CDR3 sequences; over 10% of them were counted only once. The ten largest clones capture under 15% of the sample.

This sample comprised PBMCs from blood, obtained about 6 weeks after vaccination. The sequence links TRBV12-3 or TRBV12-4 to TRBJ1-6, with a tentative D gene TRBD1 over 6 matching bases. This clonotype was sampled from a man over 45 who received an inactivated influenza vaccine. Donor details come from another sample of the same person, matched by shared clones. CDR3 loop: CASSRDTANSPLHF. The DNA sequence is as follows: TGTGCCAGCAGCCGGGACACCGCTAATTCACCCCTCCACTTT.